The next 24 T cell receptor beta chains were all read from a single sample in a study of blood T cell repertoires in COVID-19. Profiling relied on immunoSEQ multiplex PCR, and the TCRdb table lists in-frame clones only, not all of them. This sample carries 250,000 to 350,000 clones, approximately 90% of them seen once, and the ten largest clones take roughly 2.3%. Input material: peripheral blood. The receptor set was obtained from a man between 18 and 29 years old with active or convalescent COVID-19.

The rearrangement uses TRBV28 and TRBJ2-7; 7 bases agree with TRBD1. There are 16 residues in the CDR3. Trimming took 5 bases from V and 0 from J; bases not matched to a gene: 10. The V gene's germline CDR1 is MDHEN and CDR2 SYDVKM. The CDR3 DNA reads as TGTGCCAGCAGTCTCGGCCTAGGGGGCTACTCCTACGAGCAGTACTTC. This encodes CASSLGLGGYSYEQYF.

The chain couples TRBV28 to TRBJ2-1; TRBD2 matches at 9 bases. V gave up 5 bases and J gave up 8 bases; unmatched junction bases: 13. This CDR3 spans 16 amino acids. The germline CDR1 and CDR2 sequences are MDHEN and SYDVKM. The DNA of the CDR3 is TGTGCCAGCAGTGCCCCAGGGGCGGGAGGGGGTTATGAGCAGTTCTTC. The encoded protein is CASSAPGAGGGYEQFF.

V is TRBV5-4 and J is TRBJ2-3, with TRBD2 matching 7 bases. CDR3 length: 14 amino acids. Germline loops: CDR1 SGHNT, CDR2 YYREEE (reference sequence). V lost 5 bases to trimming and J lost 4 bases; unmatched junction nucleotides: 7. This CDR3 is CASRPGGGSDTQYF. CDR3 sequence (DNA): TGTGCCAGCAGACCGGGGGGTGGGTCAGATACGCAGTATTTT. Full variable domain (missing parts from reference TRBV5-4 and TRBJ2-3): ETGVTQSPTHLIKTRGQQVTLRCSSQSGHNTVSWYQQALGQGPQFIFQYYREEENGRGNFPPRFSGLQFPNYSSELNVNALELDDSALYLCASRPGGGSDTQYFGPGTRLTVL.

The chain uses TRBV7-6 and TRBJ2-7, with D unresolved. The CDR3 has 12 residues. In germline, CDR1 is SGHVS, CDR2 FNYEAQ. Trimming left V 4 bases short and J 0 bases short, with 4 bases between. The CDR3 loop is CASSSSSYEQYF. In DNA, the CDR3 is TGTGCCAGCAGCTCGAGCTCCTACGAGCAGTACTTC.

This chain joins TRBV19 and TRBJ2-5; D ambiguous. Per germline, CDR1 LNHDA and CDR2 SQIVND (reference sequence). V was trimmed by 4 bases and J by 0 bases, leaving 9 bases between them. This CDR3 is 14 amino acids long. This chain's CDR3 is CASSTYLYQETQYF. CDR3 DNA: TGTGCCAGTAGTACGTACTTGTACCAAGAGACCCAGTACTTC.

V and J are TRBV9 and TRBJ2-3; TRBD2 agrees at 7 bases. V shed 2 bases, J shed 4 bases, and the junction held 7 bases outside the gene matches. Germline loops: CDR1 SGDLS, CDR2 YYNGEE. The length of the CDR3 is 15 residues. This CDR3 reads CASSVRDYPPDTQYF. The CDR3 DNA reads TGTGCCAGCAGCGTCCGGGACTACCCCCCAGATACGCAGTATTTT. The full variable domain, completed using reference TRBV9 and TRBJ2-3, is DSGVTQTPKHLITATGQRVTLRCSPRSGDLSVYWYQQSLDQGLQFLIQYYNGEERAKGNILERFSAQQFPDLHSELNLSSLELGDSALYFCASSVRDYPPDTQYFGPGTRLTVL.

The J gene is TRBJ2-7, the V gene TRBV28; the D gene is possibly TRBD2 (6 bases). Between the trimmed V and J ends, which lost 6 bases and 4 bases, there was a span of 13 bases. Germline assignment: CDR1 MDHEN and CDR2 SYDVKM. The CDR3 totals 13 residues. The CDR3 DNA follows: TGTGCCAGCAGCCGGGGTGGGAGGTACGAGCAGTACTTC. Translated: CASSRGGRYEQYF.

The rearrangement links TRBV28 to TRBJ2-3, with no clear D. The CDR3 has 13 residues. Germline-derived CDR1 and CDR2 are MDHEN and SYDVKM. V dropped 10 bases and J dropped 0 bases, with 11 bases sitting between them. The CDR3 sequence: CATLYTSTDTQYF. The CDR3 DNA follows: TGTGCCACCCTTTATACTAGCACAGATACGCAGTATTTT.

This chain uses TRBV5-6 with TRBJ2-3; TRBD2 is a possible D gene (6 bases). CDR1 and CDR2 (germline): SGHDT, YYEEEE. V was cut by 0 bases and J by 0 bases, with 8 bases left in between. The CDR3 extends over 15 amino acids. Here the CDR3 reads CASSLGAGSTDTQYF. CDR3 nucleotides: TGTGCCAGCAGCTTGGGGGCGGGGAGCACAGATACGCAGTATTTT.

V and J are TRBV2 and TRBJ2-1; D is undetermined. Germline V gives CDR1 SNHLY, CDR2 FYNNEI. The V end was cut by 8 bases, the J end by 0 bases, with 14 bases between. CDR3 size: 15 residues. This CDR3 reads CASRLSLISYNEQFF. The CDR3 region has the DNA TGTGCCAGCCGACTCTCTCTTATCTCCTACAATGAGCAGTTCTTC.

In nucleotides, the CDR3 is TGTGCCAGCAGCTTAAGAAGACGGGACAGGTCCCTTAGAAACACCATATATTTT. Protein: CASSLRRRDRSLRNTIYF. The J gene is TRBJ1-3, the V gene TRBV7-3, with TRBD1 identical over 8 bases. CDR3 length equals 18 residues. The J segment lost 5 bases and the V segment lost 1 base, leaving 13 bases of the junction unmatched. Looked up from germline, CDR1 is SGHTA and CDR2 is FQGTGA.

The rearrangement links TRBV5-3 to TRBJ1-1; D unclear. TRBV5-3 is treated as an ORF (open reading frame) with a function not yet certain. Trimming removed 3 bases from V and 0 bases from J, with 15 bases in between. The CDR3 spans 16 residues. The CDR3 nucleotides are TGTGCCAGAAGCTCCCTGGTCGCAGACATGAACACTGAAGCTTTCTTT. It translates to CARSSLVADMNTEAFF.

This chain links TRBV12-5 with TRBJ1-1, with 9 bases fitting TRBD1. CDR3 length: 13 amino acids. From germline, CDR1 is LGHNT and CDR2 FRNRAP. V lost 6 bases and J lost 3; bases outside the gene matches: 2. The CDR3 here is CASGRDRDTEAFF. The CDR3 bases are TGTGCTAGTGGAAGGGACAGGGACACTGAAGCTTTCTTT.

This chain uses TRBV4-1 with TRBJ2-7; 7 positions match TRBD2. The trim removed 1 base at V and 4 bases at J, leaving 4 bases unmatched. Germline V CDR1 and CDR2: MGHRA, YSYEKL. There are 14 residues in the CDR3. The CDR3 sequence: CASSQGGEGYEQYF. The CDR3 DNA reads TGCGCCAGCAGCCAAGGAGGGGAGGGATACGAGCAGTACTTC.

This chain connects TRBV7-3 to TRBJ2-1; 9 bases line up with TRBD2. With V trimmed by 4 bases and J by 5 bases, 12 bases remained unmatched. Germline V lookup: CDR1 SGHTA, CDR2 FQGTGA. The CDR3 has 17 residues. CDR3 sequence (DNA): TGTGCCAGCAGCTCCTATGGGGGTAGCGGGAGTAACAATGAGCAGTTCTTC. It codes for CASSSYGGSGSNNEQFF.

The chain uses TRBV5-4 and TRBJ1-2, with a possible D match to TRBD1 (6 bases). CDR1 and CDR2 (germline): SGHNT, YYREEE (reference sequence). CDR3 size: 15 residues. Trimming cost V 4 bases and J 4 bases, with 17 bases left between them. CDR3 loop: CASSPGQGIIYGYTF. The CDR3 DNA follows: TGTGCCAGCAGCCCGGGCCAGGGGATCATCTATGGCTACACCTTC. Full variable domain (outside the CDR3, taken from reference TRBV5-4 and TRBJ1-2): ETGVTQSPTHLIKTRGQQVTLRCSSQSGHNTVSWYQQALGQGPQFIFQYYREEENGRGNFPPRFSGLQFPNYSSELNVNALELDDSALYLCASSPGQGIIYGYTFGSGTRLTVV.

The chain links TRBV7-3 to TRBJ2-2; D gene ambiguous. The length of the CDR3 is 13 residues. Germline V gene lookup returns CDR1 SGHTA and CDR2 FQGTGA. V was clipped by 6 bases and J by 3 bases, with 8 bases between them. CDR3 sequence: CASRSIDTGELFF. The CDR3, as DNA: TGTGCCAGCAGGAGTATTGACACCGGGGAGCTGTTTTTT. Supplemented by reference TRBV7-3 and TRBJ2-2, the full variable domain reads GAGVSQTPSNKVTEKGKYVELRCDPISGHTALYWYRQSLGQGPEFLIYFQGTGAADDSGLPNDRFFAVRPEGSVSTLKIQRTERGDSAVYLCASRSIDTGELFFGEGSRLTVL.

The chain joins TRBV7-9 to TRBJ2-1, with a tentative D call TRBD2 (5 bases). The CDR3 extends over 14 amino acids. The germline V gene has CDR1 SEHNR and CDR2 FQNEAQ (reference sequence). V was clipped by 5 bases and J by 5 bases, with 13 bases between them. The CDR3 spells CASSPTWENNEQFF. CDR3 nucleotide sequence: TGTGCCAGCAGCCCAACCTGGGAGAACAATGAGCAGTTCTTC.

This CDR3 is CASSLAPMQETQYF. DNA of the CDR3: TGTGCCAGCAGCTTGGCCCCAATGCAAGAGACCCAGTACTTC. The rearrangement uses TRBV5-6 and TRBJ2-5; no clear D. The CDR3 totals 14 residues. Per germline, CDR1 SGHDT and CDR2 YYEEEE. Deletions cut 0 bases from V and 2 bases from J, with 8 bases between.

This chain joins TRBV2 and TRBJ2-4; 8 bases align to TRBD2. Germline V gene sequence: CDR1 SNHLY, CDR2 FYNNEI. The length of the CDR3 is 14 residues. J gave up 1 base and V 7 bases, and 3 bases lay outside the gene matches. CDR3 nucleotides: TGTGCCAGCAATGGCGGGGGGGCCAAAAACATTCAGTACTTC. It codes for CASNGGGAKNIQYF.

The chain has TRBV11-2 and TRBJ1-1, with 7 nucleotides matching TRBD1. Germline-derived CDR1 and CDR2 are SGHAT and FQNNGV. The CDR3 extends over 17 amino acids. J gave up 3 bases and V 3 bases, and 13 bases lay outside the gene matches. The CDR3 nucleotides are TGTGCCAGCAGCTTTAAGAGTGGACCCCAGGGGGACACTGAAGCTTTCTTT. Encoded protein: CASSFKSGPQGDTEAFF.

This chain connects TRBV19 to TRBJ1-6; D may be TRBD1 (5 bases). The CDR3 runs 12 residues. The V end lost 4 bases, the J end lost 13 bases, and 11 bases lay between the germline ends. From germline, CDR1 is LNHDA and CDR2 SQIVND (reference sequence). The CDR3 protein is CASSTTGVPLHF. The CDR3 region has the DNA TGTGCCAGTAGTACCACAGGAGTTCCCCTCCACTTT.

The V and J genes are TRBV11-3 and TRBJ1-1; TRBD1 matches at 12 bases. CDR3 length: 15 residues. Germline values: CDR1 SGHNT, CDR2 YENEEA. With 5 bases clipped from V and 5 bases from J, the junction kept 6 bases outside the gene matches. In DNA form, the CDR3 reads TGTGCCAGCAGCCCGGGACAGGGGGCGACTACTGAAGCTTTCTTT. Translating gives CASSPGQGATTEAFF. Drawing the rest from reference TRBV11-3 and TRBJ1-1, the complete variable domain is EAGVVQSPRYKIIEKKQPVAFWCNPISGHNTLYWYLQNLGQGPELLIRYENEEAVDDSQLPKDRFSAERLKGVDSTLKIQPAELGDSAVYLCASSPGQGATTEAFFGQGTRLTVV.

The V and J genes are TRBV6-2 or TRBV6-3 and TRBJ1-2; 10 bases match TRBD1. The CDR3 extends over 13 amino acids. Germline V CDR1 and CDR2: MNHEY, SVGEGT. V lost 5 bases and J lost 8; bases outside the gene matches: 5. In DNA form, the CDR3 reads TGTGCCAGCAGTCACGACAGGGGGCGAGGCTACACCTTC. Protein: CASSHDRGRGYTF.